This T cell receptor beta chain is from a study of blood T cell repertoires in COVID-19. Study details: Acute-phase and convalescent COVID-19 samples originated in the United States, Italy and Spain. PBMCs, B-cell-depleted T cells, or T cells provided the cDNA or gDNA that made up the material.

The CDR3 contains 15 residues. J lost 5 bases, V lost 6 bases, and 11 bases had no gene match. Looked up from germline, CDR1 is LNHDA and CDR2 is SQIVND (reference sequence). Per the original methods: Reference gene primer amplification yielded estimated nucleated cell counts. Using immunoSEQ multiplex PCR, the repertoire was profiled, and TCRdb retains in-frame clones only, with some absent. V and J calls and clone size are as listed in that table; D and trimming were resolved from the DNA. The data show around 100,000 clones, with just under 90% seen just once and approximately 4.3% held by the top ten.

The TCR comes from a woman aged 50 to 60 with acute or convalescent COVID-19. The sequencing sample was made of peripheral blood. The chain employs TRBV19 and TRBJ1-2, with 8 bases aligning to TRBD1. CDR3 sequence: CASSKGTGSLYGYTF. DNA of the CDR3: TGTGCCAGTAGCAAAGGGACAGGCTCCCTTTATGGCTACACCTTC. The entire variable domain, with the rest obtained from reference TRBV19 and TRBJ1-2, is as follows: DGGITQSPKYLFRKEGQNVTLSCEQNLNHDAMYWYRQDPGQGLRLIYYSQIVNDFQKGDIAEGYSVSREKKESFPLTVTSAQKNPTAFYLCASSKGTGSLYGYTFGSGTRLTVV.